This T cell receptor beta chain appears in the sequencing data of a study of T-cell reconstitution after alpha-beta-depleted transplantation in children. Regarding this clonotype: Antigen specificity is unknown.

The CDR3 extends over 15 amino acids. V gave up 5 bases and J gave up 7 bases, with 18 bases separating them. CDR1 is MNHEY and CDR2 is SVGEGT in the germline V gene. Regarding the study as a whole: Hyperexpanded clones declined; after one year, newly produced T cells mostly supplied diversity. Some patients' high day-60 TCRbeta diversity was traced to surviving recipient T cells and thymic progenitors. At around two months after transplant, the alpha-beta T cells were reportedly derived from several hundred expanded clones that came from non-depleted graft cells.

The TCRbeta library was prepared with unique molecular identifiers. TCRdb redid the calling of the PCR reads with MiXCR, one entry per CDR3 protein. This repertoire shows hundreds of thousands of distinct CDR3 sequences, roughly 15% found once; its top ten account for about 4.6%. This sequence originates from a male patient between 10 and 17 years old who had a stem cell transplant for acute lymphoblastic leukemia, so the T cells may come from the graft donor. The gene calls are TRBV6-2 or TRBV6-3 and TRBJ2-4; tentatively, D is TRBD2 (6 bases). The specimen comprised PBMCs, mostly from graft donor cells, sampled 360 days after TCRalphabeta/CD19-depleted stem cell transplant. The CDR3 region has the DNA TGTGCCAGCAGTCACCCTGGGAGTGGGGGGAACATTCAGTACTTC. Encoded protein: CASSHPGSGGNIQYF.